A selection of T cell receptor beta chains follows, all from one sample in a study of PD-L1 blockade in urothelial cancer. Measured with immunoSEQ multiplex PCR; TCRdb has only the in-frame clones, and not every one. The table lists more than 50,000 clones, roughly 87% of them singletons, with around 4.6% in the top ten. Sequences were derived from PBMCs, sampled around atezolizumab (anti-PD-L1) treatment. The receptors originated from a man between 65 and 85 years old with urothelial cancer. Both conserved end residues are part of each CDR3. A D gene is named only where the DNA matches it firmly. Not all rows give a size; the values are once, few, many and, for expanded clones, a class.

clone_size	d_call	j_call	v_call	cdr3_aa	cdr3_nt
NA	TRBD2	TRBJ2-2	TRBV27	CASGTSEFGELFF	TGTGCCAGCGGGACTAGCGAGTTCGGGGAGCTGTTTTTT
NA	TRBD1	TRBJ2-3	TRBV12-5	CASGPRQGFTDTQYF	TGTGCTAGTGGTCCGAGACAGGGGTTCACAGATACGCAGTATTTT
NA	NA	TRBJ2-3	TRBV5-1	CASSRREIFSPPDTQYF	TGCGCCAGCAGCCGCAGGGAAATATTTTCCCCCCCAGATACGCAGTATTTT
few	TRBD2	TRBJ2-5	TRBV19	CASSEGGSRRETQYF	TGTGCCAGTAGTGAGGGCGGGAGCCGTAGGGAGACCCAGTACTTC
once	TRBD1	TRBJ2-1	TRBV29-1	CSVRQGADEQFF	TGCAGCGTGAGACAGGGGGCGGATGAGCAGTTCTTC
NA	TRBD1	TRBJ2-7	TRBV28	CASSLEGQAYEQYF	TGTGCCAGCAGTTTAGAAGGACAGGCCTACGAGCAGTACTTC
NA	TRBD2	TRBJ2-3	TRBV7-7	CASSSGLAGVSDTQYF	TGTGCTAGCAGCTCCGGACTAGCGGGAGTCTCAGATACGCAGTATTTT
NA	NA	TRBJ1-3	TRBV7-9	CASSHSGASSGNTIYF	TGTGCCAGCAGCCATAGTGGGGCGAGCTCTGGAAACACCATATATTTT
NA	TRBD1	TRBJ1-2	TRBV18	CASSSGGTGGDYGYTF	TGTGCCAGCTCATCCGGAGGGACAGGGGGCGACTATGGCTACACCTTC
NA	NA	TRBJ2-7	TRBV20-1	CSATQGNEQYF	TGCAGTGCTACACAGGGTAACGAGCAGTACTTC
NA	TRBD1	TRBJ1-5	TRBV15	CATSREGGRQPQHF	TGTGCCACCAGCAGAGAAGGGGGCCGACAGCCCCAGCATTTT
NA	NA	TRBJ2-1	TRBV18	CASSPRTIYNEQFF	TGTGCCAGCTCACCACGCACTATCTACAATGAGCAGTTCTTC
NA	NA	TRBJ2-1	TRBV7-9	CASSLRSGSYNEQFF	TGTGCCAGCAGCTTACGTTCAGGCTCCTACAATGAGCAGTTCTTC
NA	NA	TRBJ1-4	TRBV2	CASSQRTREKLFF	TGTGCCAGCAGTCAGAGGACACGTGAAAAACTGTTTTTT
NA	NA	TRBJ1-4	TRBV6-1	CASRRGLNEKLFF	TGTGCCAGCCGAAGGGGCCTCAATGAAAAACTGTTTTTT
NA	NA	TRBJ1-2	TRBV20-1	CSASQNYGYTF	TGCAGTGCTAGCCAGAACTATGGCTACACCTTC
NA	TRBD2	TRBJ2-1	TRBV15	CATSRGFSGGVSNEQFF	TGTGCCACCAGCAGGGGCTTTAGCGGGGGGGTGAGCAATGAGCAGTTCTTC
once	NA	TRBJ1-2	TRBV2	CASSELMVGYTF	TGTGCCAGCAGTGAACTAATGGTTGGCTACACCTTC
NA	TRBD2	TRBJ2-1	TRBV7-2	CASSLDRLSGSRGNEQFF	TGTGCCAGCAGCTTAGATCGTCTTAGCGGGAGTCGAGGAAATGAGCAGTTCTTC
NA	TRBD2	TRBJ2-1	TRBV7-9	CASSTSGRLNEQFF	TGTGCCAGCAGTACCAGCGGGAGACTCAATGAGCAGTTCTTC
NA	TRBD1	TRBJ2-3	TRBV9	CASSVDGTDTDTQYF	TGTGCCAGCAGCGTAGATGGGACAGACACAGATACGCAGTATTTT
NA	TRBD1	TRBJ2-7	TRBV30	CAWSGYRTGRSYEQYF	TGTGCCTGGAGCGGATACCGGACAGGGCGCTCCTACGAGCAGTACTTC
NA	NA	TRBJ1-6	TRBV30	CAWNGRGGNSPLHF	TGTGCCTGGAACGGACGTGGGGGGAATTCACCCCTCCACTTT
NA	NA	TRBJ2-1	TRBV9	CASKRGGTQSYNEQFF	TGTGCCAGCAAAAGGGGTGGGACTCAATCCTACAATGAGCAGTTCTTC
few	TRBD1	TRBJ2-3	TRBV30	CAWFPTGGGTQYF	TGTGCCTGGTTTCCTACAGGGGGCGGTACGCAGTATTTT
NA	TRBD2	TRBJ2-1	TRBV5-1	CASSLVGLAGAHEQFF	TGCGCCAGCAGCTTGGTGGGACTAGCGGGAGCACATGAGCAGTTCTTC
once	NA	TRBJ1-1	TRBV6-6	CASSYSGQTDTEAFF	TGTGCCAGCAGTTACTCGGGACAAACGGACACTGAAGCTTTCTTT
NA	NA	TRBJ1-2	TRBV7-2	CASSLLPEDGYTF	TGTGCCAGCAGCTTACTCCCCGAGGATGGCTACACCTTC
NA	TRBD2	TRBJ2-7	TRBV29-1	CSVEGLAGAPEQYF	TGCAGCGTTGAAGGGCTAGCGGGAGCTCCCGAGCAGTACTTC
NA	NA	TRBJ2-7	TRBV27	CASSSTGRRWEQYF	TGTGCCAGCAGTTCCACAGGGAGACGGTGGGAGCAGTACTTC